This entry features one T cell receptor beta chain sequence. The entry originates in a study of T cell responses to AZD1222 COVID-19 vaccine. Germline V CDR1 and CDR2: MNHEY, SMNVEV (reference sequence). This CDR3 spans 14 amino acids. V dropped 2 bases and J dropped 8 bases, with 13 bases sitting between them. This table comes from immunoSEQ multiplex PCR, and its TCRdb copy is limited to in-frame clones, with some not included. The sample has over 100,000 clones, under 90% seen once; the top ten hold approximately 6%. This TCR derives from an adult in good health. Sequenced here: peripheral blood, sampled on day 0 of AZD1222 vaccination. The chain is built from TRBV27 and TRBJ2-1; D is unclear. The DNA for the CDR3 is TGTGCCAGCAGTTTAAGGTCCCCGTTAGATGAGCAGTTCTTC. Amino acid sequence: CASSLRSPLDEQFF.